The 24 T cell receptor beta chains below come from one sample, sequenced in a study of T cell changes during pregnancy in multiple sclerosis. The data were produced by immunoSEQ multiplex PCR, yet TCRdb's version contains in-frame clones alone and is incomplete. This repertoire shows 40,000 to 55,000 clones, just under 95% found once; its top ten account for roughly 0.52%. The source was CD4+ T cells from peripheral blood mononuclear cells, collected in the third trimester of pregnancy. All receptors derive from a female donor with multiple sclerosis, enrolled in a pregnancy study.

The J gene is TRBJ2-1, the V gene TRBV29-1, with 8 nucleotides matching TRBD2. This CDR3 contains 12 residues. Germline CDR1 is SQVTM and CDR2 is ANQGSEA. The trim removed 4 bases at V and 7 bases at J, leaving 3 bases unmatched. The CDR3 protein is CSVAPGGNEQFF. The CDR3 nucleotides read TGCAGCGTTGCCCCGGGGGGGAATGAGCAGTTCTTC.

The genes are TRBV4-3 and TRBJ2-3, with 7 bases matching TRBD2. The CDR3 is 18 residues long. Looked up from germline, CDR1 is LGHNA and CDR2 is YSLEER. Trimming at V came to 0 bases and at J to 0 bases, leaving 9 bases not matched to a gene. CDR3 amino acids: CASSQDRPRGSSTDTQYF. In DNA form, the CDR3 reads TGCGCCAGCAGCCAAGATCGGCCCCGCGGGAGTAGCACAGATACGCAGTATTTT.

The chain recombines TRBV7-2 with TRBJ2-5, with D unclear. The V and J ends lost 0 bases and 1 base respectively, with 3 bases between them. This CDR3 region has 13 residues. Germline V gene lookup returns CDR1 SGHTA and CDR2 FQGNSA. CDR3 nucleotide sequence: TGTGCCAGCAGCTTAGCCCGCCAAGAGACCCAGTACTTC. Translated: CASSLARQETQYF.

The rearrangement uses TRBV4-1 and TRBJ2-7; TRBD2 aligns across 12 bases. The CDR3 contains 14 residues. The V segment lost 6 bases and the J segment 4 bases; nucleotides outside the gene matches: 4. Germline V gene lookup returns CDR1 MGHRA and CDR2 YSYEKL. The CDR3 protein is CASRPTSGRYEQYF. As DNA, the CDR3 is TGCGCCAGCAGACCAACTAGCGGGAGGTACGAGCAGTACTTC.

The chain employs TRBV7-2 and TRBJ1-2; a weak D match, TRBD1 (6 bases). CDR1 SGHTA and CDR2 FQGNSA come from the germline V gene. The CDR3 sequence is 15 residues long. The ends were cut back, 3 bases at V and 4 bases at J, with 15 bases in the middle. CDR3 bases: TGTGCCAGCAGCTTGACGGACAGAAATGTCTATGGCTACACCTTC. This translates into CASSLTDRNVYGYTF.

The genes are TRBV14 and TRBJ2-1; 12 bases agree with TRBD2. Germline CDR1 and CDR2: SGHDN and FVKESK. CDR3 length: 16 amino acids. Losses at the gene ends were 5 bases for V and 7 bases for J; bases not matched to a gene: 9. CDR3 sequence: CASSNLAGGPLNEQFF. Here the CDR3 DNA reads TGTGCCAGCAGCAACCTAGCGGGAGGGCCATTGAATGAGCAGTTCTTC.

J is TRBJ1-6 and V is TRBV6-6; no definite D call. Germline V gene data show CDR1 as MNHNY and CDR2 as SVGAGI (reference sequence). This CDR3 is built from 15 residues. The V gene lost 2 bases and the J gene lost 3 bases, with 8 bases spanning the gap. In DNA form, the CDR3 reads TGTGCCAGCAGTTACGGGCAATACTATAATTCACCCCTCCACTTT. Its protein product is CASSYGQYYNSPLHF.

V gene TRBV15 combines with J gene TRBJ2-1; TRBD2 agrees at 16 bases. There are 16 residues in the CDR3. Trimming cost V 3 bases and J 10 bases; bases outside gene matches: 6. Germline lookup yields CDR1 LNHNV and CDR2 YYDKDF (reference sequence). This CDR3 reads CATSSHGTSGRDEQFF. The CDR3 DNA sequence: TGTGCCACCAGCAGCCACGGGACTAGCGGGAGGGACGAGCAGTTCTTC.

The chain carries TRBV4-2 and TRBJ2-7, with TRBD2 identical over 7 bases. This CDR3 comprises 15 residues. Germline CDR1 LGHNA, CDR2 YNFKEQ. The V and J ends lost 0 bases and 3 bases, in that order; junction bases with no gene match: 5. Written as DNA, the CDR3 is TGTGCCAGCAGCCAAGATGAGGGAGGGTACTACGAGCAGTACTTC. Residues: CASSQDEGGYYEQYF.

This clone was observed once. The chain combines TRBV5-1 with TRBJ2-2; D is perhaps TRBD2 (5 bases). V lost 7 bases and J 1 base, leaving 11 bases between the germline ends. This CDR3 region has 14 residues. In germline, CDR1 is SGHRS, CDR2 YFSETQ. The CDR3 bases are TGCGCCAGCTCTGAGGGAGTGAACACCGGGGAGCTGTTTTTT. Translated: CASSEGVNTGELFF.

The chain is built from TRBV19 and TRBJ2-7, with 11 bases identical to TRBD1. The CDR3 length is 13 residues. Germline V gives CDR1 LNHDA, CDR2 SQIVND (reference sequence). Trimming took 6 bases from V and 6 from J; bases not matched to a gene: 4. As DNA, the CDR3 is TGTGCCAGTAGGAGGGACAGGGGGTCCGAGCAGTACTTC. This gives the protein CASRRDRGSEQYF.

The chain joins TRBV28 to TRBJ1-4, with 7 bases fitting TRBD1. Per the germline V gene, CDR1 is MDHEN and CDR2 is SYDVKM. V shed 11 bases, J shed 0 bases, and the junction held 9 bases outside the gene matches. This CDR3 has 15 residues. The CDR3 loop is CAAGQASATNEKLFF. The CDR3 coding sequence is TGTGCCGCTGGACAGGCCTCTGCAACTAATGAAAAACTGTTTTTT.

This chain joins TRBV11-2 and TRBJ2-5; the match to TRBD2 covers 9 bases. This CDR3 spans 15 amino acids. V lost 1 base and J lost 4; bases outside the gene matches: 4. Germline CDR1 is SGHAT and CDR2 is FQNNGV. Here the CDR3 DNA reads TGTGCCAGCAGCTTAGGGACTAGCGCTATAGAGACCCAGTACTTC. It codes for CASSLGTSAIETQYF.

The chain carries TRBV7-2 and TRBJ2-1, with D possibly TRBD2 on 6 matching bases. The V gene lost 2 bases and the J gene lost 7 bases, with 21 bases spanning the gap. This CDR3 is built from 17 residues. CDR1 and CDR2 from the germline V gene are SGHTA and FQGNSA. The CDR3 is CASSLPSNAGRQNEQFF. The CDR3 region has the DNA TGTGCCAGCAGCTTACCGAGCAACGCGGGACGGCAAAATGAGCAGTTCTTC. Full variable domain (outside the CDR3, taken from reference TRBV7-2 and TRBJ2-1): GAGVSQSPSNKVTEKGKDVELRCDPISGHTALYWYRQSLGQGLEFLIYFQGNSAPDKSGLPSDRFSAERTGGSVSTLTIQRTQQEDSAVYLCASSLPSNAGRQNEQFFGPGTRLTVL.

The chain has TRBV29-1 and TRBJ2-6, with D possibly TRBD1 on 6 matching bases. Germline V lookup: CDR1 SQVTM, CDR2 ANQGSEA. CDR3 length: 14 amino acids. V was pared by 6 bases and J by 4 bases, with 13 bases between. CDR3 sequence: CSVLMGAGANVLTF. The DNA of the CDR3 is TGCAGCGTCCTGATGGGGGCCGGGGCCAACGTCCTGACTTTC.

This chain uses TRBV9 with TRBJ1-1, with 9 bases aligning to TRBD1. V was pared by 2 bases and J by 2 bases, with 1 base of the junction left unmatched. The CDR3 runs to 14 residues. Germline assignment: CDR1 SGDLS and CDR2 YYNGEE. CDR3 loop: CASSVGQGNTEAFF. In DNA form, the CDR3 reads TGTGCCAGCAGCGTGGGACAGGGAAACACTGAAGCTTTCTTT.

This clone was counted a few times. V and J are TRBV7-6 and TRBJ1-1; no definite D call. The germline V gene has CDR1 SGHVS and CDR2 FNYEAQ. There are 14 residues in the CDR3. V lost 0 bases and J 0 bases, leaving 5 bases between the germline ends. CDR3 residues: CASSLAPVNTEAFF. The CDR3 nucleotides read TGTGCCAGCAGCTTAGCTCCGGTGAACACTGAAGCTTTCTTT.

The chain uses TRBV5-4 and TRBJ2-3, with 8 bases identical to TRBD1. Germline trimming cut 0 bases from V and 6 bases from J; bases unmatched to any gene: 12. The CDR3 has 17 residues. Germline V CDR1 and CDR2: SGHNT, YYREEE (reference sequence). The CDR3 region is CASSLDPGQGAWDTQYF. The CDR3 DNA sequence: TGTGCCAGCAGCTTGGATCCTGGGCAGGGGGCATGGGATACGCAGTATTTT.

The chain couples TRBV5-1 to TRBJ2-3; 12 bases are a match to TRBD2. V shed 0 bases, J shed 4 bases, and the junction held 6 bases outside the gene matches. This CDR3 is 17 amino acids long. Germline loops: CDR1 SGHRS, CDR2 YFSETQ. The CDR3 loop is CASSLGALAGGPDTQYF. CDR3 DNA sequence: TGCGCCAGCAGCTTGGGTGCCCTAGCGGGAGGGCCAGATACGCAGTATTTT.

Remarks on this clone: One end of the junction varies from germline; a read error may be responsible. The J gene is TRBJ2-2, the V gene TRBV6-4; the match to TRBD2 covers 10 bases. The CDR3 is made up of 17 amino acids. Germline CDR1 MRHNA, CDR2 SNTAGT. The CDR3 nucleotides are TGTGCCAGCAGTGACTCAGCGGGAGGGCCCGGGGACCGGGGAGCTGTTTTT. It is translated as CASSDSAGGPGDRGAVF.

The chain has TRBV4-3 and TRBJ2-1; TRBD2 matches at 7 bases. V dropped 0 bases and J dropped 1; count of bases not matched to a gene: 15. From germline, CDR1 is LGHNA and CDR2 YSLEER. The CDR3 totals 20 residues. For the CDR3, the DNA is TGCGCCAGCAGCCAAGATCGAGGGAGGGCCGGAGGTAGATCCTACAATGAGCAGTTCTTC. Residues: CASSQDRGRAGGRSYNEQFF.

The chain is built from TRBV7-2 and TRBJ2-5, with 7 bases lining up with TRBD1. V was clipped by 5 bases and J by 0 bases; unmatched bases: 3. The CDR3 has 14 residues. Per germline, CDR1 SGHTA and CDR2 FQGNSA. For the CDR3, the DNA is TGTGCCAGCAGCGTGACAGGGTACCAAGAGACCCAGTACTTC. This encodes CASSVTGYQETQYF.

As concerns this clone: At one end, the junction sequence differs from germline, possibly due to a read error. The chain recombines TRBV7-7 with TRBJ2-5; 8 bases map to TRBD2. The CDR3 totals 14 residues. CDR1 and CDR2 from the germline V gene are SSHAT and FNYEAQ (reference sequence). CDR3 protein: CASSLAGRGETQYF. Written as DNA, the CDR3 is TGTGCTAGCAGCTTAGCGGGGAGGGGAGAGACCCAGTACTTC.

This rearrangement joins TRBV28 to TRBJ2-1; D unresolved. Germline CDR1 and CDR2: MDHEN and SYDVKM. The CDR3 spans 11 residues. Trimming cost V 5 bases and J 4 bases, with 3 bases left between them. The DNA of the CDR3 is TGTGCCAGCAGTCCTTACAATGAGCAGTTCTTC. This translates into CASSPYNEQFF.